This TCR beta chain appears in the sequencing data of a study of blood T cell repertoires in COVID-19. About the research overall: The United States, Italy and Spain were the sources of the acute and convalescent COVID-19 samples. In each case, the material was cDNA or gDNA derived from T cells, B-cell-depleted T cells, or PBMCs.

CDR1 and CDR2 (germline): SGHRS, YFSETQ. V shed 0 bases and J shed 6 bases, with 9 bases lying between them. The CDR3 is 13 amino acids. As processed by the authors: Using reference gene primer amplification, nucleated cell counts were estimated. The repertoire was sequenced with immunoSEQ multiplex PCR; TCRdb's copy has only in-frame clones and lacks some. The D gene and trimming were derived from the DNA, and the V and J assignments and clone size from that table. The sample consists of 60,000 to 90,000 clones, 84% of them appearing once. The sample taken for sequencing was peripheral blood. The rearrangement uses TRBV5-1 and TRBJ1-2, with D perhaps TRBD1 (5 bases). This sequence was found in a woman between 45 and 60 years old with acute or convalescent COVID-19. The CDR3, as DNA: TGCGCCAGCAGCTTGGGAGGGACTGATGGCTACACCTTC. It is translated as CASSLGGTDGYTF.